Below, 3 T cell receptor beta chains from the same sample are listed, as sequenced in a study of T cells in Graves' hyperthyroidism and ophthalmopathy. Amplification of TCR beta CDR3 regions was performed using RNA transcripts as template. The HTBI set primed first-round TCR CDR3 RT-PCR. TCRdb reprocessed the multiplex PCR reads with MiXCR, giving one entry per CDR3 protein. Of about 210,000 distinct CDR3 sequences in the sample, approximately 17% are singletons; the top ten hold approximately 50%. Sequencing was done on a sample of blood. Receptor source: a man aged 45-65 years with Graves' hyperthyroidism.

The chain links TRBV11-2 to TRBJ2-4; possibly TRBD1 for D (6 bases). The CDR3 has 14 amino acids. CDR1 is SGHAT and CDR2 is FQNNGV in the germline V gene. V lost 4 bases to trimming and J lost 4 bases, with 11 bases between them. The CDR3 coding sequence is TGTGCCAGCAGCTCCCTTGGGACAAAAAACATTCAGTACTTC. Protein sequence: CASSSLGTKNIQYF.

This clonotype was observed once. V and J are TRBV5-1 and TRBJ1-4; the D gene is possibly TRBD1 (6 bases). Germline V gene data show CDR1 as SGHRS and CDR2 as YFSETQ. The CDR3 extends over 15 amino acids. V dropped 4 bases and J dropped 2 bases, with 12 bases sitting between them. CDR3 amino acids: CASSPTGSTNEKLFF. In DNA, the CDR3 is TGCGCCAGCAGCCCCACAGGGTCGACTAATGAAAAACTGTTTTTT.

This clonotype was counted ten times or more. V is TRBV28 and J is TRBJ2-6; 7 nucleotides line up with TRBD1. Per germline, CDR1 MDHEN and CDR2 SYDVKM. The J segment lost 0 bases and the V segment lost 3 bases, leaving 11 bases of the junction unmatched. The CDR3 runs 19 residues. CDR3 coding DNA: TGTGCCAGCAGTTTTGTGAGGGGGCCCCCATACTCTGGGGCCAACGTCCTGACTTTC. Its protein product is CASSFVRGPPYSGANVLTF.